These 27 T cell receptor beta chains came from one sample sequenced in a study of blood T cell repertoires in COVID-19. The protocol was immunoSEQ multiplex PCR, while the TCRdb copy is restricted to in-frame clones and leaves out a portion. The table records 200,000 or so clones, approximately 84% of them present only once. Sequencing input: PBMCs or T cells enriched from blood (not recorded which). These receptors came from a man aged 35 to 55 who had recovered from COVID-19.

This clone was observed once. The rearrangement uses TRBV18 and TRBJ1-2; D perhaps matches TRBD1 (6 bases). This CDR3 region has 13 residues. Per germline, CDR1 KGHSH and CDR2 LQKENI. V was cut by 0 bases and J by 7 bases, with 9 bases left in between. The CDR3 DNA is TGTGCCAGCTCACCACCGGGGGCTGGTGGCTACACCTTC. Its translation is CASSPPGAGGYTF.

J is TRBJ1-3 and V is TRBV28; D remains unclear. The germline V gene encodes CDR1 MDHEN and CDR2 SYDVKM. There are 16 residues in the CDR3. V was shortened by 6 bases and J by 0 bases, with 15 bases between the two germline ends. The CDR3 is CASRGRTVYSGNTIYF. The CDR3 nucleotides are TGTGCCAGCAGGGGGAGGACGGTTTACTCTGGAAACACCATATATTTT.

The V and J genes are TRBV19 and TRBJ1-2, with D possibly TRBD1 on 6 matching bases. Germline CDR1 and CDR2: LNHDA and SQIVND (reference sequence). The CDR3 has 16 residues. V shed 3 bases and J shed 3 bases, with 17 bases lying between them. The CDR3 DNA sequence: TGTGCCAGTAGTATTTCGCACAGGGAACTATACTATGGCTACACCTTC. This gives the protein CASSISHRELYYGYTF.

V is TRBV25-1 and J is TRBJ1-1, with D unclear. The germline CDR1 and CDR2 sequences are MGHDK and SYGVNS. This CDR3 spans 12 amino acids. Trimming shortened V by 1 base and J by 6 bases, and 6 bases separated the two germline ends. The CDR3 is CASSEWAAEAFF. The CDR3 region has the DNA TGTGCCAGCAGTGAATGGGCAGCTGAAGCTTTCTTT.

CDR3 bases: TGTGCCAGAACCGGGATGAACACTGAAGCTTTCTTT. This translates into CARTGMNTEAFF. V is TRBV2 and J is TRBJ1-1; D is undetermined. V lost 9 bases and J 0 bases, leaving 8 bases between the germline ends. CDR3 size: 12 residues. Germline CDR1 reads SNHLY; CDR2 reads FYNNEI.

Here the CDR3 reads CAWSRRGGTTGASTDTQYF. CDR3 DNA sequence: TGTGCCTGGAGTAGGAGGGGCGGGACTACGGGCGCTAGCACAGATACGCAGTATTTT. The V call is TRBV30, the J call TRBJ2-3, with 7 positions matching TRBD2. This CDR3 is 19 amino acids long. The trim removed 2 bases at V and 0 bases at J, leaving 17 bases unmatched. Looked up from germline, CDR1 is GTSNPN and CDR2 is SVGIG (reference sequence). The entire variable domain, with the rest obtained from reference TRBV30 and TRBJ2-3, is as follows: SQTIHQWPATLVQPVGSPLSLECTVEGTSNPNLYWYRQAAGRGLQLLFYSVGIGQISSEVPQNLSASRPQDRQFILSSKKLLLSDSGFYLCAWSRRGGTTGASTDTQYFGPGTRLTVL.

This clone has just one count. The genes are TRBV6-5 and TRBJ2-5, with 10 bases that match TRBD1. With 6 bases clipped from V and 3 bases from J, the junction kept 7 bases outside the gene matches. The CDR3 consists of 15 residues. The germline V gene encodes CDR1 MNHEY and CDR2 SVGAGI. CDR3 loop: CASRGWTGGKETQYF. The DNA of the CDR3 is TGTGCCAGCAGAGGCTGGACAGGGGGGAAAGAGACCCAGTACTTC.

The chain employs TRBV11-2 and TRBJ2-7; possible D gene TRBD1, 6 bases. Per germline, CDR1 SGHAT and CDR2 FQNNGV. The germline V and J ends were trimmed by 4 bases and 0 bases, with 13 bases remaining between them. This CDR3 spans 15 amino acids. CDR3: CASSSCDRSSYEQYF. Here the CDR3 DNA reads TGTGCCAGCAGCTCTTGTGACAGGAGCTCCTACGAGCAGTACTTC.

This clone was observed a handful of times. CDR3 amino acids: CASSNHKIDSPLHF. The CDR3 DNA is TGTGCCAGCAGTAACCACAAGATTGATTCACCCCTCCACTTT. The V call is TRBV6-5, the J call TRBJ1-6, with D unclear. V lost 5 bases, J lost 8 bases, and 13 bases lay in between. CDR3 length: 14 amino acids. CDR1 is MNHEY and CDR2 is SVGAGI in the germline V gene.

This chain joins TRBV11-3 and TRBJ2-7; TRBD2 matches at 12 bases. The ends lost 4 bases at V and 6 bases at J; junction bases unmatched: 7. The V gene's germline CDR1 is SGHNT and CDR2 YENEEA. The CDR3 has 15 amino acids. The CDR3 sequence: CASSSLAGGPIEQYF. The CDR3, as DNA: TGTGCCAGCAGCTCTCTAGCGGGGGGGCCGATCGAGCAGTACTTC.

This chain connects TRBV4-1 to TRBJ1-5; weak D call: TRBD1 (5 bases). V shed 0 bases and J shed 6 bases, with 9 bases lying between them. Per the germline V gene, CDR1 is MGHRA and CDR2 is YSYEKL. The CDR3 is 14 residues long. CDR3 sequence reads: CASSQEGRAQPQHF. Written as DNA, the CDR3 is TGCGCCAGCAGCCAAGAGGGGCGCGCTCAGCCCCAGCATTTT.

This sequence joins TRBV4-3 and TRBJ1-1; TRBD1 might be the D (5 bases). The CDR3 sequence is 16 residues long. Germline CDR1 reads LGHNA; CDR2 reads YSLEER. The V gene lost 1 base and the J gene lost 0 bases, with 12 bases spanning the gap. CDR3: CASSQGVRQMNTEAFF. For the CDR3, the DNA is TGCGCCAGCAGCCAAGGTGTTAGACAGATGAACACTGAAGCTTTCTTT.

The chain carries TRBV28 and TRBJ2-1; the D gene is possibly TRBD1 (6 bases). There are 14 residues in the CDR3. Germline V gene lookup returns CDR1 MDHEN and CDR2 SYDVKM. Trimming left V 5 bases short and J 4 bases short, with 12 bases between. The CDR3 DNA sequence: TGTGCCAGCAGTCCCTTGACAGGTTACAATGAGCAGTTCTTC. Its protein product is CASSPLTGYNEQFF. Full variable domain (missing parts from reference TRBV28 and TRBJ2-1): DVKVTQSSRYLVKRTGEKVFLECVQDMDHENMFWYRQDPGLGLRLIYFSYDVKMKEKGDIPEGYSVSREKKERFSLILESASTNQTSMYLCASSPLTGYNEQFFGPGTRLTVL.

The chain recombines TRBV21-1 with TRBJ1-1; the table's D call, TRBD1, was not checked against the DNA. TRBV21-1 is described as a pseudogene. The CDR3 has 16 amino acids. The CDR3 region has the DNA TGTGCCAGCAGCAAAGCAGGTAACAGCTTGAACACTGAAGCTTTCTTT. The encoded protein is CASSKAGNSLNTEAFF.

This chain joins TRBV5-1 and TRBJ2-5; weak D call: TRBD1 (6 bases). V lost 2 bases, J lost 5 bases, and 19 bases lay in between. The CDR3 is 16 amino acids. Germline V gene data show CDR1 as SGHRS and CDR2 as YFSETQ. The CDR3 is CASSLRLVRGGETQYF. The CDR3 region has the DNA TGCGCCAGCAGCTTAAGGCTCGTCAGGGGTGGGGAGACCCAGTACTTC.

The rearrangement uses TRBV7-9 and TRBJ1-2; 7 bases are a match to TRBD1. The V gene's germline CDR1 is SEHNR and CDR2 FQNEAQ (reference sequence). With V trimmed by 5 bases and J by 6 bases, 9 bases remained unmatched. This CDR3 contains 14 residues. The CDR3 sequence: CASSAQTGSHGYTF. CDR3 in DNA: TGTGCCAGCAGCGCCCAGACAGGGTCTCATGGCTACACCTTC. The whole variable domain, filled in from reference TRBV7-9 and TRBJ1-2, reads DTGVSQNPRHKITKRGQNVTFRCDPISEHNRLYWYRQTLGQGPEFLTYFQNEAQLEKSRLLSDRFSAERPKGSFSTLEIQRTEQGDSAMYLCASSAQTGSHGYTFGSGTRLTVV.

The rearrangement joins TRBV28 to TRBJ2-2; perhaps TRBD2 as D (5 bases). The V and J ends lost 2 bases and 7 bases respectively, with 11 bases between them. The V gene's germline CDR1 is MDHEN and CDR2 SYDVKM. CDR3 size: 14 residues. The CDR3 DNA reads TGTGCCAGCAGTTTAAGTGCGGGTGACGGGGAGCTGTTTTTT. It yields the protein CASSLSAGDGELFF.

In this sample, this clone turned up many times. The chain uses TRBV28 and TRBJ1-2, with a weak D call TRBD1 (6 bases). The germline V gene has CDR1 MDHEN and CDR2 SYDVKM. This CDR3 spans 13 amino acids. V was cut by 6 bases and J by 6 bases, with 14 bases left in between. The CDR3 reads CASRKSTGHGYTF. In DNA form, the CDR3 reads TGTGCCAGCAGAAAATCAACAGGGCATGGCTACACCTTC.

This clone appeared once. CDR3: CASSPGQVYTEAFF. The CDR3 nucleotides read TGTGCCAGCAGTCCGGGACAGGTGTACACTGAAGCTTTCTTT. The chain carries TRBV28 and TRBJ1-1, with 8 bases identical to TRBD1. Germline V gives CDR1 MDHEN, CDR2 SYDVKM. The V and J ends lost 5 bases and 3 bases, in that order; junction bases with no gene match: 5. The CDR3 runs to 14 residues.

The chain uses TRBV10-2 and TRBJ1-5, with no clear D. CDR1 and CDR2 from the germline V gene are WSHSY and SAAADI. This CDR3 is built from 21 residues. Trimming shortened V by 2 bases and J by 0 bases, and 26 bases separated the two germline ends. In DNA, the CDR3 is TGCGCCAGCAGTGAGCCGGAGGAAATCCGGGCGGACCATAATAGCAATCAGCCCCAGCATTTT. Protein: CASSEPEEIRADHNSNQPQHF.

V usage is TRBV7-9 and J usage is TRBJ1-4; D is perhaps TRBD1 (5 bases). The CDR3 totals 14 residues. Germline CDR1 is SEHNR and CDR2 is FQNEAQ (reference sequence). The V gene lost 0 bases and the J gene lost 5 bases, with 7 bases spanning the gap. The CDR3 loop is CASSLASGNEKLFF. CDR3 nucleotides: TGTGCCAGCAGCTTAGCCTCAGGGAATGAAAAACTGTTTTTT.

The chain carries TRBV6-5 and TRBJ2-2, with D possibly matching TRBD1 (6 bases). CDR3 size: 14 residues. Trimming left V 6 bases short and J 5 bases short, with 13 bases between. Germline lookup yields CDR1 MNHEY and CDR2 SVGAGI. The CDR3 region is CASRARGWTGELFF. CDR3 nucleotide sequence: TGTGCCAGCAGAGCCAGGGGTTGGACCGGGGAGCTGTTTTTT.

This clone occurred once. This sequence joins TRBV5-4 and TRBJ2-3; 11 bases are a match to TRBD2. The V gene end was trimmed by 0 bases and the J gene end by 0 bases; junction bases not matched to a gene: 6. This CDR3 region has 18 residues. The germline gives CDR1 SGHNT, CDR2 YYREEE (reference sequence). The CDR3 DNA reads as TGTGCCAGCAGCTTGGTCCTAGCGGGGGGCCCGAGCACAGATACGCAGTATTTT. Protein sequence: CASSLVLAGGPSTDTQYF.

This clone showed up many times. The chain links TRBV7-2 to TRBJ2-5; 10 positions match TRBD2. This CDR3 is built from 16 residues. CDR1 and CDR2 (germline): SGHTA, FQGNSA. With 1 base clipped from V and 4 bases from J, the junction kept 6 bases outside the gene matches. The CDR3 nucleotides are TGTGCCAGCAGCTTAGGGAGCGGGGGGGGAGGAGAGACCCAGTACTTC. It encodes CASSLGSGGGGETQYF.

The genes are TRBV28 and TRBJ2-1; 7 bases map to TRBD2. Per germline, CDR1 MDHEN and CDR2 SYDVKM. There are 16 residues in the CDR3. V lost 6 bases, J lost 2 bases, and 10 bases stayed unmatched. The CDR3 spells CASSSSSSGTYNEQFF. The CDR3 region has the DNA TGTGCCAGCAGCTCAAGCTCTAGCGGCACCTACAATGAGCAGTTCTTC.

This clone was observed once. In DNA, the CDR3 is TGCGCCAGCAGCTCCACGGGTGAAGCTTTCTTT. Translating gives CASSSTGEAFF. The J gene is TRBJ1-1, the V gene TRBV5-1, with no clear D. V lost 3 bases and J lost 7, with 7 bases in between. CDR1 and CDR2 from the germline V gene are SGHRS and YFSETQ. The CDR3 has 11 amino acids.

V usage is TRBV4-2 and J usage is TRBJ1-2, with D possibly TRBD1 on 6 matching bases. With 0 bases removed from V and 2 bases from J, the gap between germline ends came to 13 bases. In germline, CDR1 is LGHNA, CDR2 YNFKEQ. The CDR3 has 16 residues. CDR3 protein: CASSQDPGENNYGYTF. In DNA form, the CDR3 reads TGTGCCAGCAGCCAAGATCCAGGGGAAAACAACTATGGCTACACCTTC.